This T cell receptor (beta chain) was documented in a study of tumor and adjacent non-tumor tissue in lung cancer. The overall study: The cohort had roughly 12 adenocarcinoma, a couple of squamous cell and 1 small cell patients.

V lost 1 base and J 2 bases, leaving 13 bases between the germline ends. The CDR3 is 15 residues long. Germline lookup yields CDR1 SGHRS and CDR2 YFSETQ. RNA was extracted from bulk tissue without any cell sorting. Donors were chemotherapy-naive, newly diagnosed lung cancer surgical patients in China, August–late 2014. Regarding the study as a whole: Compared with tumor, normal lung showed significantly lower TCR diversity. Top 100 clones took a larger repertoire share in normal lung.

As regards this clonotype: Antigen: not known. This may stem from a read error, because a much larger clone lies one nucleotide away.

A modified ARM-PCR protocol with three rounds of nested PCR amplified TCRbeta. TCRdb ran MiXCR on the multiplex PCR reads and lists one entry per CDR3 protein. This sample has 65,000 to 95,000 distinct CDR3 sequences; around 75% occur once, and the top ten carry about an eighth. This TCR was sampled from a woman between 45 and 60 years old with non-small cell lung cancer. What was sequenced was lung tumor tissue. The V and J genes are TRBV5-1 and TRBJ2-7; D unresolved. The CDR3 reads CASSLHPVTAYEQYF. CDR3 in DNA: TGCGCCAGCAGCTTGCATCCGGTAACGGCCTACGAGCAGTACTTC.